This T cell receptor beta chain was profiled in a study of cytomegalovirus exposure and HLA in healthy donors. Broader study findings: Across donors, most TCRs were seen rarely, yet some public ones were widespread. It was reportedly the case that the classifier diagnosed cytomegalovirus status with high specificity and sensitivity.

Data came from immunoSEQ multiplex PCR; TCRdb stores just in-frame clones and leaves some out. Among 150,000 or so clones listed, roughly 89% were seen once. Details on this clone: Antigen: not known.

The donors were part of the validation cohort of 100 to 150 subjects. That cohort was separate from the first cohort, which comprised 550 to 750 subjects. The CDR3 is 14 amino acids. Germline CDR1 SGHNT, CDR2 YYREEE (reference sequence). V dropped 4 bases and J dropped 1; count of bases not matched to a gene: 3. The TCR originated in a woman aged 18-29 years in good health and CMV-seropositive. Sequenced input: PBMCs. This chain uses TRBV5-4 with TRBJ1-1, with 8 bases matching TRBD1. CDR3 nucleotides: TGTGCCAGCAGCCATGACAGGGGGAACACTGAAGCTTTCTTT. Residues: CASSHDRGNTEAFF. Full variable domain (missing parts from reference TRBV5-4 and TRBJ1-1): ETGVTQSPTHLIKTRGQQVTLRCSSQSGHNTVSWYQQALGQGPQFIFQYYREEENGRGNFPPRFSGLQFPNYSSELNVNALELDDSALYLCASSHDRGNTEAFFGQGTRLTVV.